This T cell receptor beta chain was recorded in a study of cytomegalovirus exposure and HLA in healthy donors. Background on the study: The early release's HLA-typed donors yielded approximately 85 million unique TCRs.

With 60 Vbeta and 13 Jbeta primers, the PCR was carried out. Profiled with immunoSEQ multiplex PCR; TCRdb holds only in-frame clones, not every one. The sample yields about 140,000 clones, approximately 70% seen once. The germline V gene encodes CDR1 SGHRS and CDR2 YFSETQ. Trimming removed 3 bases at V and 2 bases at J, with 12 bases between. The length of the CDR3 is 15 residues. The genes are TRBV5-1 and TRBJ1-3, with D perhaps matching TRBD1 (5 bases). The source material was PBMCs. The origin of this receptor is a woman aged 40 to 50 in good health and CMV-seronegative. Written as DNA, the CDR3 is TGCGCCAGCAGCTCACGTGGGACTGCTGGAAACACCATATATTTT. This translates into CASSSRGTAGNTIYF.